These T cell receptor beta chains were read from a single sample in a study of blood T cell repertoires in COVID-19. TCRdb's table, derived via immunoSEQ multiplex PCR, lists solely in-frame clones and lacks some. The sample lists around 250,000 clones, around four fifths seen once, with approximately 5.3% in the top ten. The sample comprised peripheral blood. All receptors derive from a man aged 80 or over with acute or convalescent COVID-19. CDR3s include the opening cysteine and the closing phenylalanine or tryptophan. A D gene is named only where the DNA matches it firmly. Expanded clones get a size class; other rows say once, few or many, or leave the size out.

cdr3_aa: CASSPRDNPNIQYF
cdr3_nt: TGTGCCAGCTCACCTCGCGATAATCCCAACATTCAGTACTTC
v_call: TRBV18
j_call: TRBJ2-4
d_call: .
cdr3_length: 14
clone_size: .

cdr3_aa: CASNTGDYGYTF
cdr3_nt: TGTGCCAGCAACACAGGGGACTATGGCTACACCTTC
v_call: TRBV18
j_call: TRBJ1-2
d_call: TRBD1
cdr3_length: 12
clone_size: .

cdr3_aa: CASSLSAGRGYEQYF
cdr3_nt: TGTGCCAGCAGCTTATCAGCAGGGCGAGGCTACGAGCAGTACTTC
v_call: TRBV7-8
j_call: TRBJ2-7
d_call: .
cdr3_length: 15
clone_size: .

cdr3_aa: CASSQAPRTGADEQFF
cdr3_nt: TGTGCCAGCAGCCAAGCCCCCCGGACAGGGGCCGATGAGCAGTTCTTC
v_call: TRBV3-1/TRBV3-2
j_call: TRBJ2-1
d_call: TRBD1
cdr3_length: 16
clone_size: .

cdr3_aa: CASSHYGYNEQFF
cdr3_nt: TGTGCCAGCAGCCACTACGGGTACAATGAGCAGTTCTTC
v_call: TRBV3-1/TRBV3-2
j_call: TRBJ2-1
d_call: .
cdr3_length: 13
clone_size: once

cdr3_aa: CSVERYSGNEQFF
cdr3_nt: TGCAGCGTTGAGCGCTACTCGGGCAATGAGCAGTTCTTC
v_call: TRBV29-1
j_call: TRBJ2-1
d_call: .
cdr3_length: 13
clone_size: .

cdr3_aa: CASSRQGEVYGYTF
cdr3_nt: TGTGCCAGCAGCCGACAGGGGGAAGTCTATGGCTACACCTTC
v_call: TRBV5-5
j_call: TRBJ1-2
d_call: TRBD1
cdr3_length: 14
clone_size: .

cdr3_aa: CASSLSAGWSIQYF
cdr3_nt: TGTGCCAGCAGTTTATCGGCAGGGTGGAGCATTCAGTACTTC
v_call: TRBV28
j_call: TRBJ2-4
d_call: .
cdr3_length: 14
clone_size: .

cdr3_aa: CASSEARWDRGAKNIQYF
cdr3_nt: TGTGCCAGCAGTGAAGCGCGTTGGGACAGGGGTGCCAAAAACATTCAGTACTTC
v_call: TRBV6-1
j_call: TRBJ2-4
d_call: TRBD1
cdr3_length: 18
clone_size: .

cdr3_aa: CASSEVGSGGYEQYF
cdr3_nt: TGTGCCAGCAGTGAGGTCGGTAGCGGGGGGTACGAGCAGTACTTC
v_call: TRBV6-1
j_call: TRBJ2-7
d_call: TRBD2
cdr3_length: 15
clone_size: few

cdr3_aa: CASSVLETYEQYF
cdr3_nt: TGCGCCAGCAGTGTGTTAGAAACCTACGAGCAGTACTTC
v_call: TRBV10-2
j_call: TRBJ2-7
d_call: .
cdr3_length: 13
clone_size: .

cdr3_aa: CASSLGQAAVLYSPLHF
cdr3_nt: TGTGCCAGTAGTTTGGGACAGGCGGCCGTTCTTTATTCACCCCTCCACTTT
v_call: TRBV19
j_call: TRBJ1-6
d_call: TRBD1
cdr3_length: 17
clone_size: .

cdr3_aa: CASSLMEGSDGYTF
cdr3_nt: TGCGCCAGCAGCTTGATGGAGGGTTCAGATGGCTACACCTTC
v_call: TRBV5-1
j_call: TRBJ1-2
d_call: .
cdr3_length: 14
clone_size: .

cdr3_aa: CASSLGGQGYGYTF
cdr3_nt: TGCGCCAGCAGCCTCGGCGGACAGGGATATGGCTACACCTTC
v_call: TRBV5-1
j_call: TRBJ1-2
d_call: TRBD1
cdr3_length: 14
clone_size: few

cdr3_aa: CASSRAPKQVNYGYTF
cdr3_nt: TGTGCCAGCAGCCGCGCGCCGAAACAGGTCAACTATGGCTACACCTTC
v_call: TRBV5-6
j_call: TRBJ1-2
d_call: .
cdr3_length: 16
clone_size: few

cdr3_aa: CASSPGGNYGYTF
cdr3_nt: TGTGCCAGCAGCCCCGGGGGGAACTATGGCTACACCTTC
v_call: TRBV14
j_call: TRBJ1-2
d_call: .
cdr3_length: 13
clone_size: .

cdr3_aa: CASSFNGQEYAYEQYF
cdr3_nt: TGTGCCAGCAGTTTTAATGGGCAGGAATACGCCTACGAGCAGTACTTC
v_call: TRBV27
j_call: TRBJ2-7
d_call: .
cdr3_length: 16
clone_size: .

cdr3_aa: CASASRGRVTPLITLHF
cdr3_nt: TGTGCCAGCGCCTCCCGGGGGAGGGTCACACCACTAATCACCCTCCACTTT
v_call: TRBV21-1
j_call: TRBJ1-6
d_call: .
cdr3_length: 17
clone_size: .

cdr3_aa: CATSDYGGKGKDTQYF
cdr3_nt: TGTGCCACCAGTGATTACGGGGGGAAGGGAAAAGATACGCAGTATTTT
v_call: TRBV24-1
j_call: TRBJ2-3
d_call: TRBD2
cdr3_length: 16
clone_size: .

cdr3_aa: CASSLQGVNTEAFF
cdr3_nt: TGCGCCAGCAGCTTGCAGGGCGTGAACACTGAAGCTTTCTTT
v_call: TRBV5-1
j_call: TRBJ1-1
d_call: .
cdr3_length: 14
clone_size: .

cdr3_aa: CASSLLYNQPQHF
cdr3_nt: TGTGCCAGCAGTTTACTTTACAATCAGCCCCAGCATTTT
v_call: TRBV27
j_call: TRBJ1-5
d_call: .
cdr3_length: 13
clone_size: .

cdr3_aa: CASSYFGGGSYEQYF
cdr3_nt: TGTGCCAGCAGTTACTTTGGCGGGGGGTCCTACGAGCAGTACTTC
v_call: TRBV6-5
j_call: TRBJ2-7
d_call: TRBD2
cdr3_length: 15
clone_size: .

cdr3_aa: CATSRAVDNYGYTF
cdr3_nt: TGTGCCACCTCGAGGGCGGTGGATAACTATGGCTACACCTTC
v_call: TRBV19
j_call: TRBJ1-2
d_call: .
cdr3_length: 14
clone_size: .

cdr3_aa: CASSWTGTDEQYF
cdr3_nt: TGTGCCAGCAGTTGGACAGGGACCGACGAGCAGTACTTC
v_call: TRBV28
j_call: TRBJ2-7
d_call: TRBD1
cdr3_length: 13
clone_size: .

cdr3_aa: CASSPQAYTQYF
cdr3_nt: TGTGCCAGCAGCCCCCAAGCATATACGCAGTATTTT
v_call: TRBV7-2
j_call: TRBJ2-3
d_call: .
cdr3_length: 12
clone_size: .

cdr3_aa: CASSVGGQGAVTEAFF
cdr3_nt: TGTGCCAGCAGCGTAGGAGGACAGGGGGCGGTCACTGAAGCTTTCTTT
v_call: TRBV9
j_call: TRBJ1-1
d_call: TRBD1
cdr3_length: 16
clone_size: few

cdr3_aa: CASSHPGETQYF
cdr3_nt: TGTGCCAGCAGCCACCCAGGGGAGACCCAGTACTTC
v_call: TRBV5-4
j_call: TRBJ2-5
d_call: .
cdr3_length: 12
clone_size: .

cdr3_aa: CASSAPTQDLAKNIQYF
cdr3_nt: TGTGCCAGCAGCGCTCCCACTCAGGATCTAGCCAAAAACATTCAGTACTTC
v_call: TRBV5-4
j_call: TRBJ2-4
d_call: .
cdr3_length: 17
clone_size: .

cdr3_aa: CASSSADRGINEQYF
cdr3_nt: TGCGCCAGCAGCTCGGCGGACAGGGGGATCAACGAGCAGTACTTC
v_call: TRBV5-1
j_call: TRBJ2-7
d_call: TRBD1
cdr3_length: 15
clone_size: .

cdr3_aa: CASSITGDNQPQHF
cdr3_nt: TGTGCCAGTAGTATAACGGGGGACAATCAGCCCCAGCATTTT
v_call: TRBV19
j_call: TRBJ1-5
d_call: .
cdr3_length: 14
clone_size: once

cdr3_aa: CASALGGGTGELFF
cdr3_nt: TGTGCCAGCGCCCTAGGGGGCGGGACCGGGGAGCTGTTTTTT
v_call: TRBV2
j_call: TRBJ2-2
d_call: TRBD1
cdr3_length: 14
clone_size: .

cdr3_aa: CASSQGSSYEQYF
cdr3_nt: TGCGCCAGCAGCCAAGGCAGTTCCTACGAGCAGTACTTC
v_call: TRBV4-1
j_call: TRBJ2-7
d_call: .
cdr3_length: 13
clone_size: .

cdr3_aa: CASSLVTGVGPQHF
cdr3_nt: TGTGCCAGCAGCTTAGTTACAGGGGTAGGGCCCCAGCATTTT
v_call: TRBV7-2
j_call: TRBJ1-5
d_call: TRBD1
cdr3_length: 14
clone_size: .

cdr3_aa: CASSETWGGNTEAFF
cdr3_nt: TGTGCCAGCAGTGAAACTTGGGGGGGGAACACTGAAGCTTTCTTT
v_call: TRBV2
j_call: TRBJ1-1
d_call: .
cdr3_length: 15
clone_size: .

cdr3_aa: CASSLASSNQPQHF
cdr3_nt: TGTGCCAGTAGTCTGGCATCTAGCAATCAGCCCCAGCATTTT
v_call: TRBV19
j_call: TRBJ1-5
d_call: .
cdr3_length: 14
clone_size: .

cdr3_aa: CASSSGRGGPQF
cdr3_nt: TGTGCCAGCAGCTCGGGCAGGGGAGGGCCTCAATTT
v_call: TRBV7-2
j_call: TRBJ1-1
d_call: .
cdr3_length: 12
clone_size: .

cdr3_aa: CASSHTSGSTDTQYF
cdr3_nt: TGTGCCAGCAGCCATACTAGCGGGAGCACAGATACGCAGTATTTT
v_call: TRBV7-6
j_call: TRBJ2-3
d_call: TRBD2
cdr3_length: 15
clone_size: .

cdr3_aa: CASSLGPGQGNEKLFF
cdr3_nt: TGTGCCAGCAGCTTGGGGCCCGGCCAGGGAAATGAAAAACTGTTTTTT
v_call: TRBV5-6
j_call: TRBJ1-4
d_call: .
cdr3_length: 16
clone_size: .

cdr3_aa: CASSGGTGDTIYF
cdr3_nt: TGCGCCAGCAGCGGGGGGACTGGAGACACCATATATTTT
v_call: TRBV5-1
j_call: TRBJ1-3
d_call: .
cdr3_length: 13
clone_size: .

cdr3_aa: CASSLSSGYEQYF
cdr3_nt: TGTGCCAGCAGCTTATCATCAGGGTACGAGCAGTACTTC
v_call: TRBV7-3
j_call: TRBJ2-7
d_call: .
cdr3_length: 13
clone_size: .